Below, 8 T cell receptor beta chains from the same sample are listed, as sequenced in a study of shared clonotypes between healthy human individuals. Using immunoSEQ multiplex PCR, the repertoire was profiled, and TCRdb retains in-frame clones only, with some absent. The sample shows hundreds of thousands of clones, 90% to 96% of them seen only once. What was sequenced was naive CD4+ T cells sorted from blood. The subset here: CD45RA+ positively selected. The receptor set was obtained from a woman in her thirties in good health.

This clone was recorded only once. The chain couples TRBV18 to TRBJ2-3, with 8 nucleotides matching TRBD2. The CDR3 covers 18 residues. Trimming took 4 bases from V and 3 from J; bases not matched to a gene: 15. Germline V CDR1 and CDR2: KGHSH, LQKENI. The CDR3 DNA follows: TGTGCCAGCTCACGGAGGGGATCGAGCGGGGGAGTAACAGATACGCAGTATTTT. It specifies CASSRRGSSGGVTDTQYF.

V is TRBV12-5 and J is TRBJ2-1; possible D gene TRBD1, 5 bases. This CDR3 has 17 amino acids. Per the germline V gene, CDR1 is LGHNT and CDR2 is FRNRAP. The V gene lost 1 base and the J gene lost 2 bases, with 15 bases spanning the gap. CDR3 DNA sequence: TGTGCTAGTGGTTTGGGACGTTCAGGGATCACCTACAATGAGCAGTTCTTC. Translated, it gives CASGLGRSGITYNEQFF. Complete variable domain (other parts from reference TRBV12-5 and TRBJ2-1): DARVTQTPRHKVTEMGQEVTMRCQPILGHNTVFWYRQTMMQGLELLAYFRNRAPLDDSGMPKDRFSAEMPDATLATLKIQPSEPRDSAVYFCASGLGRSGITYNEQFFGPGTRLTVL.

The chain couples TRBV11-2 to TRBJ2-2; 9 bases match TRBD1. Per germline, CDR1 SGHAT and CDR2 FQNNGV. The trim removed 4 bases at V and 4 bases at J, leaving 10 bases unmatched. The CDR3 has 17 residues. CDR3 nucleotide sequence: TGTGCCAGCAGCTCCCGCCAGGGGACAGGGCTCACCGGGGAGCTGTTTTTT. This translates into CASSSRQGTGLTGELFF.

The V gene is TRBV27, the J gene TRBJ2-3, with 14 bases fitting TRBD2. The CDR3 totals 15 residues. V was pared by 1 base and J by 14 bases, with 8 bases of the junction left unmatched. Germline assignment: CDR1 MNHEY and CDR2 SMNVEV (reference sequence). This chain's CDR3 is CASSLYGTSGRELYF. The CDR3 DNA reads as TGTGCCAGCAGTTTATATGGGACTAGCGGGAGAGAACTGTATTTT.

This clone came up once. CDR3 in amino acids: CASSPRPGTEAFF. The DNA for the CDR3 is TGTGCCAGCAGTCCGAGGCCCGGGACTGAAGCTTTCTTT. The genes are TRBV27 and TRBJ1-1; no clear D gene. V was cut by 5 bases and J by 5 bases, with 12 bases left in between. Germline CDR1 MNHEY, CDR2 SMNVEV (reference sequence). This CDR3 region has 13 residues.

The CDR3 reads CASRGGPIYEQYF. CDR3 nucleotide sequence: TGTGCCAGCAGAGGGGGACCGATTTACGAGCAGTACTTC. The chain has TRBV28 and TRBJ2-7; maybe TRBD1 (6 bases). From germline, CDR1 is MDHEN and CDR2 SYDVKM. Trimming pared 6 bases from V and 4 bases from J, leaving 13 bases between. CDR3 length: 13 amino acids. Full variable domain (remainder filled in from reference TRBV28 and TRBJ2-7): DVKVTQSSRYLVKRTGEKVFLECVQDMDHENMFWYRQDPGLGLRLIYFSYDVKMKEKGDIPEGYSVSREKKERFSLILESASTNQTSMYLCASRGGPIYEQYFGPGTRLTVT.

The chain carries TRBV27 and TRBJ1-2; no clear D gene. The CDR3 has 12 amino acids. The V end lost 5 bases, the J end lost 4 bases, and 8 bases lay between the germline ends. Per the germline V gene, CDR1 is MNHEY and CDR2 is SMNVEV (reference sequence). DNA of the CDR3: TGTGCCAGCAGTCCCGTTGGCTATGGCTACACCTTC. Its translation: CASSPVGYGYTF.

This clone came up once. The CDR3 DNA sequence: TGTGCCAGCAGCTTGGGGACCGGGACAGGGTTCTACGAGCAGTACTTC. Translating gives CASSLGTGTGFYEQYF. The V call is TRBV11-2, the J call TRBJ2-7; 9 bases agree with TRBD1. Germline values: CDR1 SGHAT, CDR2 FQNNGV. The V segment lost 3 bases and the J segment 3 bases; nucleotides outside the gene matches: 9. The CDR3 has 16 residues.